The entry that follows covers one T cell receptor beta chain sequence. The antigen is not known. Germline V gene sequence: CDR1 SEHNR, CDR2 FQNEAQ (reference sequence). The CDR3 runs 14 residues. V dropped 5 bases and J dropped 8 bases, with 15 bases sitting between them. Profiled with immunoSEQ multiplex PCR; TCRdb holds only in-frame clones, not every one. The data contain about 18,000 clones, more than 75% of them seen just once; the ten biggest clones take up roughly a fifth. CD4+ T cells from unexposed donors were obtained before the COVID-19 pandemic (2011-2018). CD4+ T cells were isolated from the cells after 10 days of culture. Unexposed-donor CD4+ T cells were probed with SARS-CoV-2 S/N and four cold-coronavirus spikes, cells permitting. The record originates from a study of CD4 T cells in relation to SARS-CoV-2 and coronaviruses. Background on the study: After nine to eleven days of antigen culture, PBMC TCR beta CDR3s were sequenced. The negative reference was HIV-1 Nef peptide pool or peptide-free culture. General study results and limits: The cross-reactivity analysis covered only spike protein, not other viral proteins.

Sequenced material: CD4+ T cells from PBMCs, cultured in vitro. The clonotype originates from a human donor in good health. The chain has TRBV7-9 and TRBJ1-4, with D perhaps TRBD1 (6 bases). The CDR3 spells CASSQQGVREKLFF. The CDR3 DNA is TGTGCCAGCAGCCAACAGGGAGTTCGCGAAAAACTGTTTTTT.